This T cell receptor (beta chain) derives from a study of cytomegalovirus exposure and HLA in healthy donors. Turning to the study itself: Prior work identified more than 90 million unique TCR beta sequences in 190 million or so T cells. Findings of the study overall: Further analysis, carried out later, found HLA-associated TCR beta chains more clonally expanded than equally common other chains. Rarity held for most TCR sequences, but there were some public TCRs that occurred in many donors.

CDR1 is LGHNA, CDR2 YNFKEQ, per germline. CDR3 length equals 16 residues. Losses at the gene ends were 2 bases for V and 1 base for J; bases not matched to a gene: 8. With 60 Vbeta and 13 Jbeta primers, the PCR was carried out. In the authors' workflow: Later, tens of millions of unique TCR beta chains were counted in an analysis, and roughly 11 million of them were shared. The repertoire was sequenced with immunoSEQ multiplex PCR; TCRdb's copy has only in-frame clones and lacks some. V, J and clone size derive from that table, while D and trimming were established from the DNA sequence. The sample yields about 200,000 clones, more than 75% seen once. In the case of this clone: The antigen remains undetermined.

The clonotype was recovered from a woman in her twenties or thirties in good health and CMV-seropositive. The sequencing sample was made of PBMCs. The chain carries TRBV4-2 and TRBJ2-7, with 7 bases aligning to TRBD1. The CDR3 loop is CASSQTTTGWSYEQYF. The CDR3 DNA sequence: TGTGCCAGCAGCCAAACAACGACAGGGTGGTCCTACGAGCAGTACTTC.